These 15 T cell receptor beta chains were sequenced from one sample in a study of tumor and adjacent non-tumor tissue in lung cancer. TCRbeta libraries were built with three rounds of nested PCR, modified from ARM-PCR. TCRdb recomputed calls from the multiplex PCR reads with MiXCR, one row per CDR3 protein. The sample has 90,000 to 130,000 distinct CDR3 sequences; 84% are singletons. RNA was extracted from bulk tissue without any cell sorting. Sequencing input: lung tumor tissue. The receptors come from a man between 65 and 85 years old with non-small cell lung cancer.

About this clonotype itself: One junction end does not reproduce the germline sequence, and a read error may be involved. The rearrangement joins TRBV4-2 to TRBJ2-2, with 9 bases fitting TRBD2. The CDR3 runs to 17 residues. Germline lookup yields CDR1 LGHNA and CDR2 YNFKEQ. CDR3 sequence (DNA): TGTGCCAGCAGCCAAGTTGAGGTAGCGGGGGACATCGGGGGGCTGTTTTTT. Amino acid sequence: CASSQVEVAGDIGGLFF.

V is TRBV12-3 or TRBV12-4 and J is TRBJ2-7, with a weak D call TRBD2 (5 bases). Between the trimmed V and J ends, which lost 6 bases and 5 bases, there was a span of 17 bases. The CDR3 length is 14 residues. The CDR3 sequence is CASRLWRTLHEQYF. CDR3 nucleotides: TGTGCCAGCAGATTATGGCGGACTTTGCACGAGCAGTACTTC.

This clonotype was detected a few times. The V and J genes are TRBV10-3 and TRBJ2-1; tentatively, D is TRBD1 or TRBD2 (5 bases each). This CDR3 comprises 15 residues. Trimming removed 6 bases from V and 9 bases from J, with 21 bases in between. The germline V gene has CDR1 ENHRY and CDR2 SYGVKD. The CDR3: CAISQKGSSYVEQFF. The CDR3 coding sequence is TGTGCCATCAGCCAAAAGGGGAGCTCCTACGTTGAGCAGTTCTTC.

With respect to this clonotype: A junction boundary mismatches the germline segment, possibly from a read error. The chain has TRBV4-2 and TRBJ1-2, with D unclear. Germline CDR1 and CDR2: LGHNA and YNFKEQ. The CDR3 totals 18 residues. CDR3 nucleotides: TGTGCCAGCGGCCAAGAACCGGGCCTAGGACCGTTTAACTATAGCTACACCTTC. Residues: CASGQEPGLGPFNYSYTF.

This clonotype was detected many times. The V call is TRBV5-5, the J call TRBJ2-7, with 9 bases that match TRBD2. The V gene end was trimmed by 7 bases and the J gene end by 5 bases; junction bases not matched to a gene: 7. CDR1 is SGHKS and CDR2 is YYEKEE in the germline V gene (reference sequence). The CDR3 contains 13 residues. The CDR3, as DNA: TGTGCCAGCCAAAGCGCGGGGGGGAACGAGCAGTACTTC. Translation: CASQSAGGNEQYF.

This clonotype was counted a single time. The junction and the germline gene differ at one end; a read error may be behind it. The rearrangement uses TRBV10-3 and TRBJ2-5, with D perhaps matching TRBD2 (6 bases). The CDR3 has 19 amino acids. Per the germline V gene, CDR1 is ENHRY and CDR2 is SYGVKD. CDR3 sequence: CAISARPSTSVIAVEIQYF. For the CDR3, the DNA is TGTGCCATCAGTGCTCGTCCTTCGACTAGTGTAATTGCGGTGGAGATCCAGTACTTC.

About this clonotype: The germline gene is not matched at one end of the junction; a read error may be the cause. This chain connects TRBV6-6 to TRBJ1-1; D gene ambiguous. In germline, CDR1 is MNHNY, CDR2 SVGAGI (reference sequence). There are 16 residues in the CDR3. The DNA for the CDR3 is TGTGCCAGCAGAACAAGGTTCGGTAGGTACGGCACTGAAGTTTTCTTT. Translation gives CASRTRFGRYGTEVFF.

This CDR3 reads CFSSVGQGNEKLFF. The CDR3 bases are TGTTTCAGCAGTGTAGGACAGGGGAATGAAAAACTGTTTTTT. The rearrangement joins TRBV6-1 to TRBJ1-4; the match to TRBD1 covers 9 bases. The germline V gene has CDR1 MNHNS and CDR2 SASEGT. This CDR3 has 14 residues.

A word on this clonotype: A read error may be the cause here, since a much bigger clone is one base away. The rearrangement links TRBV20-1 to TRBJ1-6; D might be TRBD1 (5 bases). The germline CDR1 and CDR2 sequences are DFQATT and SNEGSKA (reference sequence). V gave up 4 bases and J gave up 9 bases, with 19 bases separating them. The CDR3 has 15 residues. CDR3 loop: CSAKTGIGAGSPLHF. CDR3 nucleotides: TGCAGTGCTAAAACGGGCATAGGGGCGGGTTCACCCCTCCACTTT.

As to this clonotype: One junction end disagrees with the germline gene, perhaps due to a read error. The rearrangement joins TRBV6-1 to TRBJ1-3; 7 positions match TRBD1. Germline values: CDR1 MNHNS, CDR2 SASEGT. This CDR3 is 15 amino acids long. The CDR3 sequence: CTSSDLTGLRNTIYF. CDR3 DNA: TGTACCAGCAGTGACCTGACAGGGTTAAGAAACACCATATATTTT.

In the case of this clonotype: One end of the junction fails to match germline, which may point to a read error. This chain joins TRBV4-1 and TRBJ2-5; TRBD1 is a possible D gene (6 bases). This CDR3 has 15 residues. Germline assignment: CDR1 MGHRA and CDR2 YSYEKL. CDR3 residues: CASNQCWTDKETQYF. DNA of the CDR3: TGCGCCAGCAACCAATGTTGGACAGACAAAGAGACCCAGTACTTC.

A note on this clonotype: An end of the junction does not agree with germline; a read error may underlie this. This chain links TRBV6-6 with TRBJ2-4, with TRBD2 matching 7 bases. Germline values: CDR1 MNHNY, CDR2 SVGAGI (reference sequence). CDR3 length: 12 amino acids. CDR3 bases: TGTGACAGCAGTGGGACTAAAAACATTAAGTACTTC. Protein sequence: CDSSGTKNIKYF.

As concerns this clonotype: The junction differs from germline at one of its ends, possibly a read error. V gene TRBV24-1 combines with J gene TRBJ2-5; 10 nucleotides agree with TRBD2. Per germline, CDR1 KGHDR and CDR2 SFDVKD. The CDR3 runs 15 residues. The CDR3 region is CATSGEREGGETQYF. Here the CDR3 DNA reads TGTGCCACTAGTGGAGAGCGGGAGGGCGGGGAGACCCAGTACTTC.

Only a few counts were recorded for this clonotype. Its ends do not fully match the called genes, so a read error is possible. V gene TRBV11-2 combines with J gene TRBJ2-7; D gene unclear. The germline V gene encodes CDR1 SGHAT and CDR2 FQNNGV. This CDR3 spans 13 amino acids. Here the CDR3 DNA reads TGTGCCAGTAACCAATGGACCGAGCGCGAGCAATACTTC. This sequence encodes CASNQWTEREQYF.

Of note for this clonotype: The junction shows a germline mismatch at one end, possibly a read error. The chain has TRBV4-3 and TRBJ2-7; unclear D gene. The germline gives CDR1 LGHNA, CDR2 YSLEER. The CDR3 runs 15 residues. The CDR3 bases are TGTGCCAGCAGCCAAGATCAGATGTGGTACTACGAGCAGTACTTC. Translation gives CASSQDQMWYYEQYF.